Listed below are T cell receptor beta chains from one sample, sequenced in a study of blood T cell repertoires in COVID-19. TCRdb's table, derived via immunoSEQ multiplex PCR, lists solely in-frame clones and lacks some. The sample contains approximately 290,000 clones, around 89% of which appear only once. Material for sequencing was peripheral blood. The receptors were gathered from a man in his thirties or forties with acute or convalescent COVID-19. Both conserved end residues are part of each CDR3. D genes are given only for firm matches. Only part of the rows carry a size: once, few, many, or a class if the clone is expanded.

TRBJ2-7 | TRBV6-5 | NA | NA | TGTGCCAGCCTACCCCAGGGGTACGGCGAGCAGTACTTC | CASLPQGYGEQYF
TRBJ2-3 | TRBV19 | NA | TRBD2 | TGTGCCAGTAGTATCTCCACCTTTCGGGGACTAGCGGCCAGGGGGCGCACAGATACGCAGTATTTT | CASSISTFRGLAARGRTDTQYF
TRBJ1-4 | TRBV6-6 | NA | NA | TGTGCCAGCAGTTACCCCGGGGGGTTCGGTGAAAAACTGTTTTTT | CASSYPGGFGEKLFF
TRBJ2-2 | TRBV27 | NA | NA | TGTGCCAGCAGTTTATCGCGGGGCCTCGGGGAGCTGTTTTTT | CASSLSRGLGELFF
TRBJ2-1 | TRBV6-6 | few | NA | TGTGCCAGCAGTTACTCTCCGACTAGCAATGAGCAGTTCTTC | CASSYSPTSNEQFF
TRBJ2-3 | TRBV5-4 | NA | TRBD1 | TGTGCCAGCAGCTCTGACAGGGAGGATACGCAGTATTTT | CASSSDREDTQYF
TRBJ1-2 | TRBV21-1 | NA | NA | TGTGCCAGCTGGGACAGACATAACTATGGCTACACCTTC | CASWDRHNYGYTF
TRBJ2-1 | TRBV9 | NA | TRBD2 | TGTGCCAGCAGCGCCCTGACTAGCGGGATGGGCAATGAGCAGTTCTTC | CASSALTSGMGNEQFF
TRBJ1-2 | TRBV18 | NA | TRBD1 | TGTGCCAGCTCACCACCAGACAGGGTGGGCGGCTACACCTTC | CASSPPDRVGGYTF
TRBJ2-1 | TRBV6-2/TRBV6-3 | NA | TRBD1 | TGTGCCAGCAGTTTGGACAGGGGAGTCTACAATGAGCAGTTCTTC | CASSLDRGVYNEQFF
TRBJ1-4 | TRBV7-9 | NA | NA | TGTGCCAGCAGCTTATCGGTTTCGGGGGAAAAACTGTTTTTT | CASSLSVSGEKLFF
TRBJ2-1 | TRBV25-1 | NA | TRBD1 | TGTGCCAGCAGTGGGCACAGGGGGTCGGGCAATGAGCAGTTCTTC | CASSGHRGSGNEQFF
TRBJ2-1 | TRBV11-2 | NA | TRBD2 | TGTGCCAGCAGCTTACTAGCGGGAGTAGTTAATGAGCAGTTCTTC | CASSLLAGVVNEQFF
TRBJ1-1 | TRBV7-9 | NA | NA | TGTGCCAGCAGCCCGCCAGCGGAGAGGGGGGCTTTCTTT | CASSPPAERGAFF
TRBJ1-4 | TRBV29-1 | NA | NA | TGCAGCGTTGTTAGAAATGAAAAACTGTTTTTT | CSVVRNEKLFF
TRBJ2-3 | TRBV7-2 | NA | TRBD2 | TGTGCCAGCAGCATTGGACTAGCGGCTAGCACAGATACGCAGTATTTT | CASSIGLAASTDTQYF
TRBJ2-1 | TRBV11-2 | NA | TRBD2 | TGTGCCAGCAGCTTAGGAGGACTAGCGGGAAACGAGCAGTTCTTC | CASSLGGLAGNEQFF